The following is a TCR beta chain sequence with its context. Clones were read by immunoSEQ multiplex PCR, and TCRdb kept only the in-frame ones, dropping some. In the table there are about 170,000 clones, approximately 84% of which are singletons. The data were taken from a study of blood T cell repertoires in COVID-19. Study overall: The samples span acute and convalescent COVID-19 from the United States, Italy and Spain. The analysed material was cDNA or gDNA that came from T cells, B-cell-depleted T cells, or PBMCs.

While infection was still active, Seattle patients were enrolled and then followed longitudinally. The ends were cut back, 2 bases at V and 7 bases at J, with 14 bases in the middle. Germline CDR1 and CDR2: SGHAT and FQNNGV. The CDR3 runs to 14 residues. The sample was peripheral blood. J is TRBJ2-5 and V is TRBV11-2; a possible D gene is TRBD2 (6 bases). The sequence was collected from a woman of 80 years or more with COVID-19, enrolled during active disease. CDR3 bases: TGTGCCAGCAGCTTATCGGGCGGGGCCGGGACCCAGTACTTC. Its protein is CASSLSGGAGTQYF.